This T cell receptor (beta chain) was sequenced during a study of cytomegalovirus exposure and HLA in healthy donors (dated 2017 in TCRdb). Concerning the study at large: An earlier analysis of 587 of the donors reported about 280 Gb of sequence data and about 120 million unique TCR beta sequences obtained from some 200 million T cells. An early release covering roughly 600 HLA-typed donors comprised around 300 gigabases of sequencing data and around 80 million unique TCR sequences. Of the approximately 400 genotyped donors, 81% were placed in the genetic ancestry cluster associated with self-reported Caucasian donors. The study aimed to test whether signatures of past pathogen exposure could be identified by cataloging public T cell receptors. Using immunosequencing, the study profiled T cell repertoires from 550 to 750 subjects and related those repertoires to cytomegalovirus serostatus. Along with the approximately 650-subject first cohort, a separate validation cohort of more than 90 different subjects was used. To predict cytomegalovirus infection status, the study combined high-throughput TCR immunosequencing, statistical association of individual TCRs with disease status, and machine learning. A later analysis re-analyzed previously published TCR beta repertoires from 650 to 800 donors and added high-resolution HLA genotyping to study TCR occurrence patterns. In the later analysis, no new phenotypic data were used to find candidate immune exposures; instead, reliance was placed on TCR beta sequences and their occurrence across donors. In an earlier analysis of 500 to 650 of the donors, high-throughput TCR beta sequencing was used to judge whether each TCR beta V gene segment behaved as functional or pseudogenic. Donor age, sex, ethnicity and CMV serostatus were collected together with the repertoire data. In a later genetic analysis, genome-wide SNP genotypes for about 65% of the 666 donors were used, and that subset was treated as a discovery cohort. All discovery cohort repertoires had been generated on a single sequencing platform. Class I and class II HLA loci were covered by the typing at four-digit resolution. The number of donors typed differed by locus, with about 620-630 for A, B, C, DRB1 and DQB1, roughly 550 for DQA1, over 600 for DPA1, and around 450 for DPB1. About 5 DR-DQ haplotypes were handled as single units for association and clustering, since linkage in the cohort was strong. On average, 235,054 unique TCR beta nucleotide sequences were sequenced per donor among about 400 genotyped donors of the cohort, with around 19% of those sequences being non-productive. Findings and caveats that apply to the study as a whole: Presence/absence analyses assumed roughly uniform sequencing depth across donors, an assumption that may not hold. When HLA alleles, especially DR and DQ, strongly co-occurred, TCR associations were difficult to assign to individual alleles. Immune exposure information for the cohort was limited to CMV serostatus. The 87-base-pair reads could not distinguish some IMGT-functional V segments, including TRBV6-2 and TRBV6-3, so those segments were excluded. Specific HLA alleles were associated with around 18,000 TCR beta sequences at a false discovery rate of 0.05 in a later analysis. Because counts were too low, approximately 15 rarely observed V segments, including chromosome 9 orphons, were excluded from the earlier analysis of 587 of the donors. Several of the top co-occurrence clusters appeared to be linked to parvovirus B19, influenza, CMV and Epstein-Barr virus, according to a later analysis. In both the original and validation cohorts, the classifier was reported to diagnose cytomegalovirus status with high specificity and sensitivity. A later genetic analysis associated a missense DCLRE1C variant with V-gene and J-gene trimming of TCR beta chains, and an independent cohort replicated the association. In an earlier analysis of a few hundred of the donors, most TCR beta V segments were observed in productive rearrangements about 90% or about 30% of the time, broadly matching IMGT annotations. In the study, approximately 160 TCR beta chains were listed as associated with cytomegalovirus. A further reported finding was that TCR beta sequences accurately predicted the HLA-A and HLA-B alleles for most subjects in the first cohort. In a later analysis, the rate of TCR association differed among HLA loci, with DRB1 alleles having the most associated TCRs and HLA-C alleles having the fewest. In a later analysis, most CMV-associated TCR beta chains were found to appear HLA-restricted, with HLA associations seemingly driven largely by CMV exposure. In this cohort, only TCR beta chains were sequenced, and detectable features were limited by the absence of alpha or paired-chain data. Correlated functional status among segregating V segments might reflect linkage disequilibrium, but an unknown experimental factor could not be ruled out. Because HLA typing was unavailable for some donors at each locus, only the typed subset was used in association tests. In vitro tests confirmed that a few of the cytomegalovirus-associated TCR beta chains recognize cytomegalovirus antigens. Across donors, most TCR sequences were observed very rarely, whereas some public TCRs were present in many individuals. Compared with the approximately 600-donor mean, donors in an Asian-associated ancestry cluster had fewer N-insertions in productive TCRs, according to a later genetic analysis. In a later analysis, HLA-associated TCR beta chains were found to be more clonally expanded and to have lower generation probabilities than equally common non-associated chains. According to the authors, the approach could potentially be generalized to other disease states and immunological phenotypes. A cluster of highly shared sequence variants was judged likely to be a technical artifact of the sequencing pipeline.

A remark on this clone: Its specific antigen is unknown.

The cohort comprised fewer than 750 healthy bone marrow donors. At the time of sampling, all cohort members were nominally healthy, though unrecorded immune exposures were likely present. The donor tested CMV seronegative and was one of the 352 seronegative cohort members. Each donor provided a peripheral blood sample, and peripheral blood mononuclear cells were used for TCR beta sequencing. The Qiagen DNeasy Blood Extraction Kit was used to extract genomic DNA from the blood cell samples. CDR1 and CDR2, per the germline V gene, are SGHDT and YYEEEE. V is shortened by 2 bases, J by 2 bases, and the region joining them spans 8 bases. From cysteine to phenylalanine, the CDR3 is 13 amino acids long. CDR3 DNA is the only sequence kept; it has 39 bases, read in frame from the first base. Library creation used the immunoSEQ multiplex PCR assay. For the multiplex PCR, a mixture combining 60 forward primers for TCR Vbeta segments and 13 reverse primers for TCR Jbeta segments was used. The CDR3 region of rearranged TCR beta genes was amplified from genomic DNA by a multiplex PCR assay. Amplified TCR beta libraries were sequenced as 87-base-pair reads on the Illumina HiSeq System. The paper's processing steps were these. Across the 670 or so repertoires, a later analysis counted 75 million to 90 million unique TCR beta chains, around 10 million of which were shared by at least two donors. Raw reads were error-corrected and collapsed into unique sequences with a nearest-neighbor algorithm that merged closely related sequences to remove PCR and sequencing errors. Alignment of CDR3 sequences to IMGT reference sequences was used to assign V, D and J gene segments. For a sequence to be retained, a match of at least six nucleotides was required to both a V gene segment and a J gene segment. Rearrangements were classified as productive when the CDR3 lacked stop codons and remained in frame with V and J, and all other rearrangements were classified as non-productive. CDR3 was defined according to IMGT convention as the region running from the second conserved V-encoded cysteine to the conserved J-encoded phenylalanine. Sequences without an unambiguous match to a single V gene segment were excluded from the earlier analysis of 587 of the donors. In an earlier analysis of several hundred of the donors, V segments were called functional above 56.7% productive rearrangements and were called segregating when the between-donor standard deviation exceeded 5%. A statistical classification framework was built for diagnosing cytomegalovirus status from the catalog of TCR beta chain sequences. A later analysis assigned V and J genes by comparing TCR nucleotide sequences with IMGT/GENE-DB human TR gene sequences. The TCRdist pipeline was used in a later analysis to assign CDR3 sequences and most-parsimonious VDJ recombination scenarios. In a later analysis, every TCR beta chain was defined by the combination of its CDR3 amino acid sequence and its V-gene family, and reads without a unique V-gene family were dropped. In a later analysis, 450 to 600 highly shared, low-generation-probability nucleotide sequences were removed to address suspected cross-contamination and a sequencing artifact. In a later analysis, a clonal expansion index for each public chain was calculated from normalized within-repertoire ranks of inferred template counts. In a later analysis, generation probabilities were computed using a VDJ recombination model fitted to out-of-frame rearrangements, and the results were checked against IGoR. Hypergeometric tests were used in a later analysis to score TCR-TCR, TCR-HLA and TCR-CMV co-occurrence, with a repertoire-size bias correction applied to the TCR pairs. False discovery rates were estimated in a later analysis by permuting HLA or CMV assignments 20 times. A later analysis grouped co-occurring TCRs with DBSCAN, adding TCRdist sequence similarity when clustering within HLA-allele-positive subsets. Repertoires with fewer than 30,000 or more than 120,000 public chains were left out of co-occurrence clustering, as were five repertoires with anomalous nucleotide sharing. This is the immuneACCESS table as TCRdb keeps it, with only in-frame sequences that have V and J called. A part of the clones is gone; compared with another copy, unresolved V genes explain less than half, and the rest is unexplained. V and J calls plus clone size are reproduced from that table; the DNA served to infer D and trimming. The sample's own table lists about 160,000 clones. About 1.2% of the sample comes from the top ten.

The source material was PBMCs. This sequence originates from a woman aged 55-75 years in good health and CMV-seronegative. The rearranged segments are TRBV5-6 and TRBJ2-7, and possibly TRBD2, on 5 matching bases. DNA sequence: TGTGCCAGCAGCTTTGGAGGAACCTACGAGCAGTACTTC. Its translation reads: CASSFGGTYEQYF.